This T cell receptor beta chain was captured by sequencing in a study of post-analysis software for immune sequencing data (dated by TCRdb to about 2015). Context from the whole study: Relapsing-remitting, secondary progressive and progressive-relapsing multiple sclerosis were recorded as disease courses, and subtype annotation was lacking for some patients. The patient repertoires were compared against some twelve previously published healthy control repertoires obtained from donors aged roughly 6 to 25 years. A subset of samples was prepared in parallel using single-end sample barcoding, then pooled and co-amplified after Illumina adapter ligation.

The full study reports these points: Strong co-clustering of samples prepared in the same batch was shown by direct clustering with F measure, prompting a batch-effect correction. Patients showed significantly higher frequencies than controls for several TRBV segments, among them TRBV5-6, TRBV5-1 and TRBV20-1. Significantly lower normalized Chao1 diversity was found in multiple sclerosis patients than in controls, suggesting substantial peripheral T-cell clonal expansion. The control group was slightly older than the multiple sclerosis patient group.

TCR beta repertoires were profiled from peripheral blood of roughly twelve young patients with multiple sclerosis to demonstrate the VDJtools post-analysis software. Multiple sclerosis patients were children and adolescents aged about 6 to 15 years. Library creation used PCR. The instrument was an Illumina HiSeq 2500. Unique molecular identifiers were incorporated into TCR beta cDNA libraries to reduce PCR and sequencing biases. Every 1 to 10 million input T cells yielded approximately 500,000 cDNA molecules, meaning each molecule approximated one T cell. The patient libraries were prepared and sequenced using the same protocol as the earlier healthy control dataset. Samples belonging to the same batch were prepared together, multiplexed and sequenced on a shared HiSeq lane. Regarding the original processing steps: MIGEC was used to process the raw barcoded reads, and molecular identifier groups with only a single read were discarded before consensus assembly and CDR3 extraction. VDJtools was used for post-analysis of the clonotype tables, with diversity normalized by down-sampling every dataset to the smallest sample size. In repertoire overlap clustering, CDR3 amino acid sequences, but not nucleotide sequences, were matched to correct batch-related cross-sample contamination. The public reads were run again by TCRdb, first through fastp at Q25 and then through MiXCR, and only productive beta chains were kept. Records with the same CDR3 protein are collapsed into one entry carrying the most frequent genes and DNA. V and J calls and clone size were set by TCRdb, not the authors. The sample has approximately 730,000 distinct CDR3 sequences on record, 25% to 30% of them singletons. The ten largest clones capture roughly 0.57% of the sample.

Between the V and J ends, shortened by 2 bases and 1 base respectively, the junction contains 9 bases. Including cysteine and phenylalanine, the CDR3 has 15 amino acids. Only the CDR3 DNA is retained, 45 bases long and in frame from the first base. The germline V gene supplies CDR1 MNHEY and CDR2 SVGEGT. Only a few counts were recorded for this clonotype. Its specific antigen is unknown. No much larger clone exists at a distance of one base, and base qualities are not known. This chain is built from TRBV6-2 or TRBV6-3 and TRBJ1-5, with the D segment identity uncertain. Sequenced input: blood. The origin of this receptor is a girl between 5 and 17 years old with multiple sclerosis. The sequence in DNA is TGTGCCAGCAGTTACCGCCTGAGAAGCAATCAGCCCCAGCATTTT. Its coded protein is CASSYRLRSNQPQHF.